Below, 22 T cell receptor beta chains from the same sample are listed, as sequenced in a study of Ad26.COV2.S vaccination and SARS-CoV-2 variants. As for treatment: 15 to 20 received Ad26.COV2.S at low or high dose, single or two shots; about five received placebo; per-sample allocation not given. On day 63 after the first injection, vaccine and placebo recipients gave samples. This table comes from immunoSEQ multiplex PCR, and its TCRdb copy is limited to in-frame clones, with some not included. The sample contains hundreds of thousands of clones, around 92% of which appear only once. The input for sequencing was peripheral blood, taken in a trial of Ad26.COV2.S vaccine versus placebo. These receptors all come from a person between 18 and 65 years old who received the Ad26.COV2.S COVID-19 vaccine or a placebo.

The chain employs TRBV19 and TRBJ2-4; D might be TRBD1 (6 bases). This CDR3 comprises 17 residues. Germline loops: CDR1 LNHDA, CDR2 SQIVND (reference sequence). Trimming shortened V by 3 bases and J by 3 bases, and 18 bases separated the two germline ends. The CDR3 bases are TGTGCCAGTAGTATGGGAGTTTTGGACAGTTACAAAAACATTCAGTACTTC. Translation: CASSMGVLDSYKNIQYF.

CDR3: CAWSVGGSGVYEQFF. The CDR3 nucleotides read TGTGCCTGGAGTGTAGGGGGTAGCGGGGTATATGAGCAGTTCTTC. The rearrangement joins TRBV30 to TRBJ2-1; 8 positions match TRBD2. Germline V lookup: CDR1 GTSNPN, CDR2 SVGIG (reference sequence). The CDR3 runs 15 residues. Germline trimming cut 0 bases from V and 8 bases from J; bases unmatched to any gene: 9.

The V call is TRBV28, the J call TRBJ1-2; weak D call: TRBD1 (6 bases). CDR3 length: 15 amino acids. The V gene lost 4 bases and the J gene lost 3 bases, with 15 bases spanning the gap. In germline, CDR1 is MDHEN, CDR2 SYDVKM. CDR3 sequence reads: CASSSSRGVDYGYTF. The CDR3 DNA follows: TGTGCCAGCAGTTCCAGTAGGGGGGTAGACTATGGCTACACCTTC.

The chain combines TRBV7-2 with TRBJ2-2, with D unresolved. CDR3 length: 12 residues. From germline, CDR1 is SGHTA and CDR2 FQGNSA. Between the trimmed V and J ends, which lost 0 bases and 6 bases, there was a span of 2 bases. DNA of the CDR3: TGTGCCAGCAGCTTAGCGTCCGGGGAGCTGTTTTTT. It is translated as CASSLASGELFF.

V and J are TRBV2 and TRBJ1-5; perhaps TRBD1 as D (6 bases). The CDR3 consists of 14 residues. The germline V gene encodes CDR1 SNHLY and CDR2 FYNNEI. V lost 8 bases and J 4 bases, leaving 15 bases between the germline ends. CDR3 sequence reads: CASGKTGFNQPQHF. The CDR3 DNA is TGTGCCAGCGGAAAAACAGGGTTTAATCAGCCCCAGCATTTT.

CDR3 in DNA: TGCGCCAGCAGCCAGGAATCCGGGCTAGTGGCCTACAATGAGCAGTTCTTC. This sequence encodes CASSQESGLVAYNEQFF. The chain has TRBV4-3 and TRBJ2-1; no reliable D call. The CDR3 length is 17 residues. Germline CDR1 and CDR2: LGHNA and YSLEER. Trimming removed 3 bases from V and 2 bases from J, with 17 bases in between.

J is TRBJ1-1 and V is TRBV5-5; no clear D gene. CDR3 length: 14 amino acids. Germline V gives CDR1 SGHKS, CDR2 YYEKEE (reference sequence). V was pared by 1 base and J by 7 bases, with 14 bases between. The CDR3 here is CASSLSGGFVEAFF. The CDR3 DNA follows: TGTGCCAGCAGCTTGAGTGGAGGTTTTGTTGAAGCTTTCTTT.

The V and J genes are TRBV19 and TRBJ2-2; 13 positions agree with TRBD2. Germline-derived CDR1 and CDR2 are LNHDA and SQIVND (reference sequence). Germline trimming cut 5 bases from V and 4 bases from J; bases unmatched to any gene: 13. The CDR3 runs 19 residues. Here the CDR3 reads CASSETSGGTTYFTGELFF. Here the CDR3 DNA reads TGTGCCAGTAGTGAGACTAGCGGGGGGACCACTTACTTCACCGGGGAGCTGTTTTTT.

This chain links TRBV5-1 with TRBJ2-3, with 11 bases fitting TRBD2. CDR3 size: 19 residues. J was trimmed by 5 bases and V by 0 bases; bases with no gene match: 14. Per germline, CDR1 SGHRS and CDR2 YFSETQ. CDR3 in amino acids: CASSLGVLAGGSHGDTQYF. The CDR3 nucleotides read TGCGCCAGCAGCTTGGGGGTGCTAGCGGGGGGTTCCCATGGAGATACGCAGTATTTT.

The chain is built from TRBV6-5 and TRBJ2-3, with D unclear. CDR1 and CDR2 from the germline V gene are MNHEY and SVGAGI. The ends were cut back, 0 bases at V and 5 bases at J, with 12 bases in the middle. The CDR3 extends over 15 amino acids. CDR3 coding DNA: TGTGCCAGCAGTTACTCGGGTAATCCGGGAGATACGCAGTATTTT. It is translated as CASSYSGNPGDTQYF.

This clone was seen only a few times. This rearrangement joins TRBV2 to TRBJ2-3; TRBD2 is a possible D gene (5 bases). Germline loops: CDR1 SNHLY, CDR2 FYNNEI. V lost 4 bases to trimming and J lost 0 bases, with 20 bases between them. This CDR3 region has 18 residues. This chain's CDR3 is CASSARIDRGRSTDTQYF. In DNA, the CDR3 is TGTGCCAGCAGTGCCAGGATAGACCGGGGAAGGAGCACAGATACGCAGTATTTT.

This clone was seen a few times. The chain is built from TRBV6-2 or TRBV6-3 and TRBJ1-2; TRBD1 is a possible D gene (5 bases). The CDR3 is 15 amino acids. V was pared by 1 base and J by 5 bases, with 14 bases between. The germline gives CDR1 MNHEY, CDR2 SVGEGT. Here the CDR3 reads CASSYYWDGLYGYTF. The CDR3 DNA is TGTGCCAGCAGTTACTACTGGGACGGTTTGTATGGCTACACCTTC.

V gene TRBV28 combines with J gene TRBJ2-3; D unclear. V was pared by 10 bases and J by 3 bases, with 11 bases between. This CDR3 contains 12 residues. Germline V lookup: CDR1 MDHEN, CDR2 SYDVKM. The CDR3 coding sequence is TGTGCCACCACGGGCCGAACAGATACGCAGTATTTT. Residues: CATTGRTDTQYF.

V gene TRBV2 combines with J gene TRBJ2-7; 10 positions agree with TRBD1. With V trimmed by 0 bases and J by 3 bases, 2 bases remained unmatched. The CDR3 sequence is 15 residues long. Germline-derived CDR1 and CDR2 are SNHLY and FYNNEI. The CDR3 loop reads CASSEAGQGYYEQYF. The CDR3 DNA reads TGTGCCAGCAGTGAAGCGGGACAGGGGTACTACGAGCAGTACTTC.

For the CDR3, the DNA is TGCGCCAGCAGAGCCATCGGGGGCCCACCCTACGAGCAGTACTTC. It is translated as CASRAIGGPPYEQYF. The chain joins TRBV4-1 to TRBJ2-7, with D perhaps TRBD1 or TRBD2 (6 bases each). The CDR3 is 15 amino acids. Germline lookup yields CDR1 MGHRA and CDR2 YSYEKL. V was pared by 6 bases and J by 2 bases, with 17 bases between.

The chain carries TRBV7-9 and TRBJ2-1; D remains ambiguous. The V end lost 5 bases, the J end lost 2 bases, and 4 bases lay between the germline ends. Germline V gene sequence: CDR1 SEHNR, CDR2 FQNEAQ (reference sequence). CDR3 length: 12 residues. The CDR3, as DNA: TGTGCCAGCAGCCCAACCTACAATGAGCAGTTCTTC. Translated: CASSPTYNEQFF. The variable domain in full, with the rest retrieved from reference TRBV7-9 and TRBJ2-1, is DTGVSQNPRHKITKRGQNVTFRCDPISEHNRLYWYRQTLGQGPEFLTYFQNEAQLEKSRLLSDRFSAERPKGSFSTLEIQRTEQGDSAMYLCASSPTYNEQFFGPGTRLTVL.

This clone was detected only a few times. The gene calls are TRBV5-4 and TRBJ2-2; D might be TRBD2 (6 bases). Germline CDR1 is SGHNT and CDR2 is YYREEE (reference sequence). CDR3 length: 14 amino acids. Trimming stripped 4 bases from V and 7 bases from J, with 14 bases between. CDR3 residues: CASSSQRGGGELFF. CDR3 in DNA: TGTGCCAGCAGCAGCCAAAGGGGAGGCGGGGAGCTGTTTTTT.

This chain joins TRBV27 and TRBJ1-3, with D maybe TRBD1 (6 bases). V lost 2 bases to trimming and J lost 3 bases, with 11 bases between them. CDR3 length equals 15 residues. Germline V gene lookup returns CDR1 MNHEY and CDR2 SMNVEV (reference sequence). CDR3 coding DNA: TGTGCCAGCAGTTTAACAGGGTCGCTTGGAAACACCATATATTTT. Its translation: CASSLTGSLGNTIYF.

The rearrangement links TRBV10-3 to TRBJ2-1; 10 bases match TRBD2. V trimming: 10 bases; J trimming: 5 bases; junction bases outside the gene matches: 5. The CDR3 consists of 13 residues. CDR1 and CDR2 from the germline V gene are ENHRY and SYGVKD. CDR3 coding DNA: TGTGCCACCCTAGCGGGGGATAACAATGAGCAGTTCTTC. Translated: CATLAGDNNEQFF.

The chain carries TRBV6-5 and TRBJ2-7; TRBD2 aligns across 7 bases. The CDR3 spans 14 residues. V was pared by 11 bases and J by 0 bases, with 10 bases of the junction left unmatched. CDR1 MNHEY and CDR2 SVGAGI come from the germline V gene. Here the CDR3 DNA reads TGTGCCGCGGGGAGGGTTGGGACCTCCTACGAGCAGTACTTC. Encoded protein: CAAGRVGTSYEQYF.

This chain joins TRBV5-1 and TRBJ1-5; possible D gene TRBD1, 6 bases. Germline V gene data show CDR1 as SGHRS and CDR2 as YFSETQ. This CDR3 comprises 18 residues. The V and J ends lost 1 base and 1 base respectively, with 18 bases between them. DNA of the CDR3: TGCGCCAGCAGCTTGACCGGGGGCGACATGTTAAGCAATCAGCCCCAGCATTTT. Protein product: CASSLTGGDMLSNQPQHF.

The V gene is TRBV4-1, the J gene TRBJ1-1, with 7 bases fitting TRBD1. The ends lost 0 bases at V and 6 bases at J; junction bases unmatched: 7. This CDR3 spans 15 amino acids. From germline, CDR1 is MGHRA and CDR2 YSYEKL. CDR3 DNA: TGCGCCAGCAGCCAAGAAGACAGGGTGGTGGCTGAAGCTTTCTTT. It yields the protein CASSQEDRVVAEAFF.